The clone carrying this TCR beta chain was observed at least ten times. Its matching antigen is unknown. This specimen comes from a study of T cells after yellow fever vaccination. Study results and caveats: Across the CD4 and CD8 compartments, a small share of clonotypes was present in both. Repertoires sorted by FACS could include abundant clonotypes that are contaminants from the bulk population.

5'RACE template switching generated TCR cDNA, adding a universal primer site and UMIs. Using its own MiXCR run on the 5' RACE reads, TCRdb lists one record per CDR3 protein. The table records about 510,000 distinct CDR3 sequences, 21% of them present only once. There are 16 residues in the CDR3. V lost 6 bases to trimming and J lost 1 base, with 19 bases between them. Per germline, CDR1 SGHRS and CDR2 YFSETQ. Sequencing was performed on PBMCs, taken less than 25 days after the first yellow fever vaccination. The chain recombines TRBV5-1 with TRBJ1-1; D is unclear. The sequence was obtained from a man aged 18 to 30 who received the YFV17D yellow fever vaccine. CDR3 sequence (DNA): TGCGCCAGCACCGTAGACGGAGCAAGGACGAACACTGAAGCTTTCTTT. Protein sequence: CASTVDGARTNTEAFF.